This T cell receptor beta chain was observed in a study of CD8 T cells in Susac syndrome. With random hexamers, 0.5 to 1 ug RNA was reverse transcribed. Amplification of TCR beta CDR3 was carried out by immunoSEQ multiplex PCR, which covered 54 Vbeta and 13 Jbeta segments. In TCRdb, the immunoSEQ multiplex PCR reads were re-called with MiXCR into one record per CDR3 protein. There are around 200,000 distinct CDR3 sequences in the sample; 85% to 95% occur only once, and 0.07% to 0.095% lies in the top ten. In germline, CDR1 is DFQATT, CDR2 SNEGSKA (reference sequence). V was trimmed by 6 bases and J by 5 bases, leaving 17 bases between them. The CDR3 loop spans 13 amino acids. Control patients had untreated stable or active relapsing-remitting multiple sclerosis by revised McDonald criteria. Negative magnetic isolation gave CD8+ and CD4+ cells; FACS enriched CD8+ TEMRA.

The sample was CD4+ T cells from PBMCs. The gene calls are TRBV20-1 and TRBJ2-7; the D gene is possibly TRBD1 (5 bases). This receptor was identified in a human donor with multiple sclerosis. DNA of the CDR3: TGCAGTGCCGAAATAGGGGCACTCCACGAGCAGTACTTC. Its protein product is CSAEIGALHEQYF.